This TCR beta chain was recovered during a study of brain metastases from non-small cell lung cancer. Points from the study as a whole: In about 60% of brain metastases, T-cell clones were expanded compared with matched primary tumors. Metastases had sparse T cells but largely shared repertoires with primaries. T-cell infiltration was lower in brain metastases than primaries (P < 0.001).

The data were produced by immunoSEQ multiplex PCR, yet TCRdb's version contains in-frame clones alone and is incomplete. The sample lists a few thousand clones, about 80% occurring once. As for this clone: What it binds is unknown.

The germline gives CDR1 SGHTS, CDR2 YDEGEE. This CDR3 contains 16 residues. Trimming took off 4 bases at V and 0 bases at J, with 16 bases between the two ends. This chain links TRBV5-8 with TRBJ2-5, with D unresolved. The clonotype comes from a donor aged 40 or older with non-small cell lung cancer. Sequences were obtained from tissue from a brain metastasis. CDR3 DNA: TGTGCCAGCAGCCTTACCACAGACCCGTACCAAGAGACCCAGTACTTC. Translating it yields CASSLTTDPYQETQYF.